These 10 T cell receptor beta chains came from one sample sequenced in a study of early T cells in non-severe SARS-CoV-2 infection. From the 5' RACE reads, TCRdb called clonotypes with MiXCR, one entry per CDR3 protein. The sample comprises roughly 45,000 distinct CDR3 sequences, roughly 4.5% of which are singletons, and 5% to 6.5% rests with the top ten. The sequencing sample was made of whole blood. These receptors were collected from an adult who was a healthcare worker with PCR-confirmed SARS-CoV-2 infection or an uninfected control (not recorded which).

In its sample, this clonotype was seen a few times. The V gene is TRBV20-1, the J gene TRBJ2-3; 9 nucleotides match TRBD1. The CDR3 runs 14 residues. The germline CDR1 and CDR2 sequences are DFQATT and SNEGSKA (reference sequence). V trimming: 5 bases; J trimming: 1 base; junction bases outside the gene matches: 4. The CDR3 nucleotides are TGCAGTGCTGGACAGGGGCAAGGCACAGATACGCAGTATTTT. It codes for CSAGQGQGTDTQYF.

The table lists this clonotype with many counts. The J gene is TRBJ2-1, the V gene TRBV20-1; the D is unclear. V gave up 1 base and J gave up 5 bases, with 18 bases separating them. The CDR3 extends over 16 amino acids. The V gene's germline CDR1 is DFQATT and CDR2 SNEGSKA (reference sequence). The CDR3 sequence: CSARAAVPGRDNEQFF. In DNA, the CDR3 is TGCAGTGCTAGAGCCGCAGTACCGGGCAGAGACAATGAGCAGTTCTTC.

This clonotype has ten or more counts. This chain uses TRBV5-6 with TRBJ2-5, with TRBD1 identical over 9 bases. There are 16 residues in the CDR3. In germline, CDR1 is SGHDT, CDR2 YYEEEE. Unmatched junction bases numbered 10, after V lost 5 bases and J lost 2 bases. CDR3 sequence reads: CASRTGTGYAQETQYF. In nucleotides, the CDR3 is TGTGCCAGCAGAACCGGGACAGGGTATGCTCAAGAGACCCAGTACTTC.

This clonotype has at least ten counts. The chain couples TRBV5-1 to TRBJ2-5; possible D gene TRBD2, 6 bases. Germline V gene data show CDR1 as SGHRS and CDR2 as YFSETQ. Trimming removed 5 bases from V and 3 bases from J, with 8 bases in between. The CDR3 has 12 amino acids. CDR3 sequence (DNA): TGCGCCAGCAGTCGCGGGAAAGAGACCCAGTACTTC. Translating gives CASSRGKETQYF.

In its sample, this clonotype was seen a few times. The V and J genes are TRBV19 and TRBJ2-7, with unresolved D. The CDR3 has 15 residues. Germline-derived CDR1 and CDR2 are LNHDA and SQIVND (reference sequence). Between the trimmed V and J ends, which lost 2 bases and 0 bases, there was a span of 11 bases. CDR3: CASSISPWDSYEQYF. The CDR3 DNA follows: TGTGCCAGTAGTATATCGCCCTGGGACTCCTACGAGCAGTACTTC.

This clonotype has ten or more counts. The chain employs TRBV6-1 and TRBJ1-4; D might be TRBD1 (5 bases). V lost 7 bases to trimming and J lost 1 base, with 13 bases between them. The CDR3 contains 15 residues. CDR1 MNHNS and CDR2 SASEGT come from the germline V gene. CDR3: CASIGRARTNEKLFF. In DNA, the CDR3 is TGTGCCAGCATCGGCAGGGCAAGAACTAATGAAAAACTGTTTTTT.

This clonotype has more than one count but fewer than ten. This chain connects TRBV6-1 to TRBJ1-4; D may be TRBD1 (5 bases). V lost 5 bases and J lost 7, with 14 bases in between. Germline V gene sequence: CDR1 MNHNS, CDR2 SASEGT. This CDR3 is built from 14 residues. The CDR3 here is CASSTRRQPEKLFF. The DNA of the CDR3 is TGTGCCAGCAGTACGAGAAGACAGCCTGAAAAACTGTTTTTT.

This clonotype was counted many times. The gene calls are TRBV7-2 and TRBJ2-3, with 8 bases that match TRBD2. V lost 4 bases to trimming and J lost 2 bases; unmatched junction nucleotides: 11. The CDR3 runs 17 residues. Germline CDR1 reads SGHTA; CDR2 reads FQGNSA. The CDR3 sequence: CASSSGVISGATDTQYF. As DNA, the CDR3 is TGTGCCAGCAGCTCGGGGGTAATTAGCGGGGCCACAGATACGCAGTATTTT.

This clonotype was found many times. DNA for the CDR3: TGTGCCAGCAGTGCGGGACAGATAGACACAGATACGCAGTATTTT. Encoded protein: CASSAGQIDTDTQYF. This chain links TRBV2 with TRBJ2-3, with 7 bases identical to TRBD1. CDR1 SNHLY and CDR2 FYNNEI come from the germline V gene. CDR3 length: 15 amino acids. V was clipped by 4 bases and J by 2 bases; unmatched bases: 6.

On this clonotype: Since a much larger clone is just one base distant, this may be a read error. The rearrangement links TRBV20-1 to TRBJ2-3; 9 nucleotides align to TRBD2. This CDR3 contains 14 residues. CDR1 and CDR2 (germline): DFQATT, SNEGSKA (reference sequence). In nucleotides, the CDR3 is TGCAATGCTCTACTAGCGGGCAGCACAGATACGCAGTATTTT. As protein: CNALLAGSTDTQYF.